This T cell receptor beta chain is drawn from a study of technical replicates of blood from a few donors. The V segment lost 2 bases and the J segment 5 bases; nucleotides outside the gene matches: 3. CDR1 and CDR2 (germline): LNHNV, YYDKDF (reference sequence). CDR3 length: 15 amino acids. Generated by immunoSEQ multiplex PCR, the TCRdb table keeps only in-frame clones and is missing some. The sample consists of about 94,000 clones, approximately 95% of them appearing once. Sequenced: T cells isolated from PBMCs. The V and J genes are TRBV15 and TRBJ1-5, with 10 bases matching TRBD1. The clonotype comes from a human donor in good health. The CDR3 DNA reads as TGTGCCACCAGCAGAATCGGACAGGGGGATCAGCCCCAGCATTTT. Residues: CATSRIGQGDQPQHF.